This is a list of T cell receptor beta chains from one sample in a study of blood T cell repertoires in COVID-19. TCRdb's copy holds only in-frame clones and misses some; the assay was immunoSEQ multiplex PCR. The sample has roughly 77,000 clones; over 85% are singletons. The sequenced sample consisted of peripheral blood. These TCRs come from a man aged 45-60 years with active COVID-19. Each CDR3 is given with its conserved first and last residue.

v_call,cdr3_aa
TRBV4-1,CASSLSGTGDYYGYTF
TRBV24-1,CATSDFRTGELFF
TRBV11-3,CASTGRGRGRLIGETQYF
TRBV3-1/TRBV3-2,CASSPQWGGDSTDTQYF
TRBV9,CASSVAPTFTGLGYTF
TRBV3-1/TRBV3-2,CASSQDGGWPYEQYF
TRBV5-1,CASSTEGRGLPLYNEQFF
TRBV5-1,CASSLEAGGFTDTQYF
TRBV11-2,CASSPDRLVVYEQYF
TRBV3-1/TRBV3-2,CASSQEGGAAKNIQYF
TRBV6-5,CASSYSQGNYGYTF
TRBV9,CASTTHHHRTSSGETQYF
TRBV28,CASSLVATEAFF
TRBV23-1,CASSLWTSGSGEQYF
TRBV6-1,CASSEAGLALYNEQFF
TRBV27,CASSPTLTGVYGYTF
TRBV19,CASSIGGPVIYEQYF
TRBV5-4,CASSLASTGGLSEAFF
TRBV28,CASSRSPGLGSVGDNEQFF
TRBV25-1,CASSASGTYYNEQFF
TRBV7-2,CASTLSHEQYF
TRBV5-4,CASSYIGLAENNEQFF
TRBV11-2,CASSSIGPRGHGYTF
TRBV12-5,CASGQILNSIREYEQYF
TRBV2,CASKIAGGADTQYF
TRBV15,CATSRGTDLSKYF
TRBV4-3,CASSQDRARSNQPQHF
TRBV19,CASSTLDRGRYMNEQFF
TRBV4-1,CASSQGRDRFSGELFF
TRBV3-1/TRBV3-2,CASSPGQPPNYGYTF
TRBV7-2,CASSPLSRGLGEKLFF
TRBV7-9,CASSLASTGTGPYEQYF
TRBV28,CASSGAGRSEAFF
TRBV11-2,CASSPGTGAYNEQFF
TRBV15,CATSGPSGTYEQYF
TRBV9,CASSVGGEADTQYF
TRBV23-1,CASSQSGGGCNQPQHF
TRBV7-9,CASSLTGGMGGYTF
TRBV6-5,CASSILSGGWQFF
TRBV9,CASSVGSGQSYEQYF
TRBV28,CASSFEGVGGYTF
TRBV19,CASSSGELAGHEQYF
TRBV7-2,CASSLDWQGALNSPLHF
TRBV6-6,CASRFEGANYGYTF
TRBV6-5,CASSSTYEQYF
TRBV9,CASSQGIGILAKNIQYF